The source of this T cell receptor (beta chain) is a study of OX40 agonist ivuxolimab in advanced cancers. Background on the study: Of the patients, three showed partial responses, one with hepatocellular carcinoma and two with cutaneous melanoma.

Whole-study results and caveats: In general, CD8+ T cells held more expanded clones than CD4+ did, on average. The specificity for antigen of the expanded peripheral T cells was not determined.

Germline loops: CDR1 LNHDA, CDR2 SQIVND (reference sequence). The CDR3 spans 15 residues. Comment on this clone: What it binds is unknown. Its ends do not fully match the called genes, so a read error is possible.

Autoimmune disease history or systemic immunosuppression meant exclusion. TCRdb's copy holds only in-frame clones and misses some; the assay was immunoSEQ multiplex PCR. This table has tens of thousands of clones, roughly 84% appearing once. This receptor was obtained from an adult with an advanced solid tumor such as melanoma, head and neck, liver or kidney cancer. This chain joins TRBV19 and TRBJ1-6; possibly TRBD1 for D (6 bases). Sample: CD4+ or CD8+ T cells sorted from blood, taken in a trial of the OX40 agonist ivuxolimab. The CDR3, as DNA: TGTGCCGGTAGTATAGCGGGGGCGGAAAATTCACCCCTCCACTTT. It codes for CAGSIAGAENSPLHF.